The rows below give T cell receptor beta chains drawn from one sample of a study of OX40 agonist ivuxolimab in advanced cancers. Profiled with immunoSEQ multiplex PCR; TCRdb holds only in-frame clones, not every one. The data contain over 55,000 clones, less than 95% of them singletons. Specimen: CD4+ or CD8+ T cells sorted from blood, collected in a trial of the OX40 agonist ivuxolimab. The origin of the receptors is an adult with an advanced solid tumor such as melanoma, head and neck, liver or kidney cancer. The CDR3 runs from the conserved cysteine through the conserved F or W. D genes are given only for firm matches. Clone sizes are given selectively: once, few, many, or a class where the clone is expanded.

D gene,J gene,V gene,clone size,CDR3 DNA,CDR3 protein
-,TRBJ1-2,TRBV28,-,TGTGCCAGCAGTTTCGGCAGGGTCTATGGCTACACCTTC,CASSFGRVYGYTF
TRBD2,TRBJ2-1,TRBV7-3,-,TGTGCCAGCAGCGGACTAGCGGGAGACAATGAGCAGTTCTTC,CASSGLAGDNEQFF
-,TRBJ1-1,TRBV6-6,-,TGTGCCAGCAGGGGGAGGGCGAGCCCCCCTGAAGCTTTCTTT,CASRGRASPPEAFF
-,TRBJ1-2,TRBV4-3,-,TGCGCCAGCAGCCAAATTACGGGGTTCGCGAACTATGGCTACACCTTC,CASSQITGFANYGYTF
-,TRBJ2-5,TRBV6-5,-,TGTGCCAGCACCTTGGCCCTTCGAGGGACCCAGTACTTC,CASTLALRGTQYF
TRBD2,TRBJ2-5,TRBV6-5,-,TGTGCCAGCATTTCTAGCGGGAGGGAAGAGACCCAGTACTTC,CASISSGREETQYF
-,TRBJ1-2,TRBV4-1,-,TGCGCCAGCAGCCACACCGGGGCAAACTTCTATGGCTACACCTTC,CASSHTGANFYGYTF
TRBD1,TRBJ1-5,TRBV5-8,-,TGTGCCAGCCAAACGGGACAGGGGTATCAGCCCCAGCATTTT,CASQTGQGYQPQHF
TRBD1,TRBJ1-2,TRBV5-1,-,TGCGCCAGCAGCTTGGGTGGGACAGGGGGCGCAGCGATGGGCTACACCTTC,CASSLGGTGGAAMGYTF
-,TRBJ1-5,TRBV5-8,-,TGTGCCAGCAGCGCGCGCGGACGGGTCGGTCAGCCCCAGCATTTT,CASSARGRVGQPQHF
TRBD2,TRBJ2-1,TRBV29-1,-,TGCAGCGCTTACCCTAGAGGGACTAGCGGGAGGATCAATGAGCAGTTCTTC,CSAYPRGTSGRINEQFF
TRBD1,TRBJ1-2,TRBV6-6,once,TGTGCCAGCAGTTATGGGGACAGTAGATTTGTTGGTGGCTACACCTTC,CASSYGDSRFVGGYTF
TRBD2,TRBJ2-7,TRBV11-2,-,TGTGCCAGCAGCTTAACCCAGACTAGCGGCTACGAGCAGTACTTC,CASSLTQTSGYEQYF
TRBD2,TRBJ2-3,TRBV28,-,TGTGCCAGCAGTTCCCTAGCGGGAGGGGTAGATACGCAGTATTTT,CASSSLAGGVDTQYF
-,TRBJ2-2,TRBV11-3,-,TGTGCCAGCCAAGTCAGGGAGAACACCGGGGAGCTGTTTTTT,CASQVRENTGELFF
TRBD2,TRBJ2-1,TRBV7-9,-,TGTGCCAGCAGCTTAACCGGGGGAGGGTACATTGAGCAGTTCTTC,CASSLTGGGYIEQFF
TRBD1,TRBJ2-3,TRBV9,-,TGTGCCAGCAGCGTAGGAGGGACAGGGAATCGCGCAGATACGCAGTATTTT,CASSVGGTGNRADTQYF
-,TRBJ1-1,TRBV5-1,-,TGCGCCAGCAGCTTGGTATCGAACACTGAAGCTTTCTTT,CASSLVSNTEAFF
TRBD1,TRBJ2-5,TRBV7-2,-,TGTGCCAGCAGCTTTACCGGGACAGAAGGCGGGACCCAGTACTTC,CASSFTGTEGGTQYF
-,TRBJ1-3,TRBV28,few,TGTGCCAGCAAAAGTGGTGGGGCTGTCTCTGGAAACACCATATATTTT,CASKSGGAVSGNTIYF
TRBD2,TRBJ2-1,TRBV14,-,TGTGCCAGCAGCCAAGATCTGGGACTATGGCAGTTCTTC,CASSQDLGLWQFF
-,TRBJ1-4,TRBV6-5,-,TGTGCCAGCAGTTACTCGATGGCTACCTATGAAAAACTGTTTTTT,CASSYSMATYEKLFF
-,TRBJ2-1,TRBV6-1,-,TGTGCCAGCAGTGCTCAGGGGTTGGACAATGAGCAGTTCTTC,CASSAQGLDNEQFF
-,TRBJ2-7,TRBV28,-,TGTGCCAGCAGTTTACCCGCGGGTAACTCCTACGAGCAGTACTTC,CASSLPAGNSYEQYF
TRBD2,TRBJ2-2,TRBV5-1,few,TGCGCCAGCAGCTTAGGCGGGAGGGCCGCGAACACCGGGGAGCTGTTTTTT,CASSLGGRAANTGELFF
-,TRBJ1-6,TRBV28,-,TGTGCCAGCAGTTTAAGAGATAATTCACCCCTCCACTTT,CASSLRDNSPLHF
TRBD2,TRBJ2-2,TRBV5-1,-,TGCGCCAGCAGCTTTGCGGGAGAGGGCACCGGGGAGCTGTTTTTT,CASSFAGEGTGELFF
-,TRBJ1-2,TRBV2,-,TGTGCCAGCAGTGAAGCGGCAGGGAGCTATGGCTACACCTTC,CASSEAAGSYGYTF
TRBD1,TRBJ2-2,TRBV5-1,-,TGCGCCAGCAGCCACACACAGGGGTTCGGCGGGGAGCTGTTTTTT,CASSHTQGFGGELFF
TRBD2,TRBJ2-3,TRBV2,-,TGTGCCAGCAGTGAATGGGCTAGCGGGAGTTTCGATACGCAGTATTTT,CASSEWASGSFDTQYF
-,TRBJ2-3,TRBV28,few,TGTGCCAGCAGTTTGATTTTTTGGTGGGGCCCTAAGGTCACAGATACGCAGTATTTT,CASSLIFWWGPKVTDTQYF
TRBD1,TRBJ2-5,TRBV30,few,TGTGCCTGGAGTGGGGACAGGGGGGTAGAGACCCAGTACTTC,CAWSGDRGVETQYF
-,TRBJ1-5,TRBV21-1,few,TGTGCCAGCAGCAAAGCGGAGGGAAGGGAGCCCCAGCATTTT,CASSKAEGREPQHF
-,TRBJ1-5,TRBV25-1,once,TGTGCCAGCAGTGCTGCAGGGGCCCTAAGGGAGCCCCAGCATTTT,CASSAAGALREPQHF
TRBD2,TRBJ2-2,TRBV19,-,TGTGCCAGTAGTACATCTAGGGCGGGAGGTCCCGGGGAGCTGTTTTTT,CASSTSRAGGPGELFF
TRBD2,TRBJ2-7,TRBV7-2,-,TGTGCCAGCAGCTCTACCTCGGGGGGTCGATACGAGCAGTACTTC,CASSSTSGGRYEQYF